The source of this TCR beta chain is a study of identical twins' blood T cells. The germline CDR1 and CDR2 sequences are LGHNT and FRNRAP. There are 11 residues in the CDR3. This clonotype has just one count. Compared with germline, one end of the junction differs, possibly owing to a read error. TCRdb recomputed calls from the 5' RACE reads with MiXCR, one row per CDR3 protein. The table includes hundreds of thousands of distinct CDR3 sequences, 25% to 35% detected once. The chain joins TRBV12-5 to TRBJ2-5; no definite D call. Input material: PBMCs. The sequence came from a woman between 18 and 50 years old in good health. The CDR3 protein is CSSGLEETQYF. CDR3 coding DNA: TGTTCTAGTGGTTTAGAAGAGACCCAGTACTTC.